This T cell receptor (beta chain) was identified in a study of cytomegalovirus exposure and HLA in healthy donors. Overall study context: Earlier, 180 million or so T cells were analyzed, and about 100 million unique TCR beta sequences were found among them. Study-wide points: Accounts indicate the classifier identified cytomegalovirus status with strong specificity and sensitivity. About 87% or about 30% of the time was how often most TCR beta V segments were productive, according to an earlier analysis. Usually a TCR sequence was rare, but some public TCRs were found in many donors.

It was with 60 Vbeta and 13 Jbeta primers that the PCR ran. TCRdb's table, derived via immunoSEQ multiplex PCR, lists solely in-frame clones and lacks some. Here the sample spans about 160,000 clones, 77% being singletons. This CDR3 has 12 residues. The V and J ends lost 4 bases and 4 bases respectively, with 7 bases between them. CDR1 is SGHAT, CDR2 FQNNGV, per germline. About this clone itself: Its target is unknown.

This chain uses TRBV11-2 with TRBJ1-2; D ambiguous. Sample: PBMCs. The sequence derives from a man aged 30 to 45 in good health and CMV-seropositive. In DNA form, the CDR3 reads TGTGCCAGCAGCTCTAGGAGCTATGGCTACACCTTC. It encodes CASSSRSYGYTF.